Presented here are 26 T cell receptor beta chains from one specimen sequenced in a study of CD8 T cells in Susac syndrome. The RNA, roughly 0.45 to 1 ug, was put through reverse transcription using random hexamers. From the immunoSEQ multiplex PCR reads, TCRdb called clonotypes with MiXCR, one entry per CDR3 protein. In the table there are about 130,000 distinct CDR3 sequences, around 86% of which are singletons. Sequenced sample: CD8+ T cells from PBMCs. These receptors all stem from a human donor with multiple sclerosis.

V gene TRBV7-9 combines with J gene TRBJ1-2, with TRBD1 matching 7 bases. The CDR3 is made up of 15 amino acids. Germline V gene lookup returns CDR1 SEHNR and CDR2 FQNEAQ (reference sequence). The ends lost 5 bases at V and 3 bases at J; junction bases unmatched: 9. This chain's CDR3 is CASSPRQGLHYGYTF. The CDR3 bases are TGTGCCAGCAGCCCCCGACAGGGATTGCACTATGGCTACACCTTC.

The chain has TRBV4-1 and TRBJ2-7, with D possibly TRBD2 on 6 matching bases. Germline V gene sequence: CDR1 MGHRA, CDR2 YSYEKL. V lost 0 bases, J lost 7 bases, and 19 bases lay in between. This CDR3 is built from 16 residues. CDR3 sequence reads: CASSQDPGLQLGEQYF. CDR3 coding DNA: TGCGCCAGCAGCCAAGACCCGGGACTCCAGCTGGGGGAGCAGTACTTC.

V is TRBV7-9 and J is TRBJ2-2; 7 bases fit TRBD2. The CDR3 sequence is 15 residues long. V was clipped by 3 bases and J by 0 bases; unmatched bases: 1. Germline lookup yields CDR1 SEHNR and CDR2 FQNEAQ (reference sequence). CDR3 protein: CASSFGLANTGELFF. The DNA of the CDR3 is TGTGCCAGCAGCTTCGGACTAGCGAACACCGGGGAGCTGTTTTTT. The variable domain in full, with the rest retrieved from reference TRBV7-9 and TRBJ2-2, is DTGVSQNPRHKITKRGQNVTFRCDPISEHNRLYWYRQTLGQGPEFLTYFQNEAQLEKSRLLSDRFSAERPKGSFSTLEIQRTEQGDSAMYLCASSFGLANTGELFFGEGSRLTVL.

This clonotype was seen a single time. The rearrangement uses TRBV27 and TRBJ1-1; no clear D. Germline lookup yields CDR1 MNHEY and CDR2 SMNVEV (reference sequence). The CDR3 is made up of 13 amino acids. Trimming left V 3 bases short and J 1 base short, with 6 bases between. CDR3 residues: CASSFTQNTEAFF. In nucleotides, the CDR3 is TGTGCCAGCAGTTTCACCCAGAACACTGAAGCTTTCTTT.

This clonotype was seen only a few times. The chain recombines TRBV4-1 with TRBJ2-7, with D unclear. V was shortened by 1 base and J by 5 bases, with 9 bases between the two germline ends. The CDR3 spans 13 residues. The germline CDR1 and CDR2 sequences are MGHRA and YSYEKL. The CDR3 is CASSQGFDHEQYF. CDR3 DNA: TGCGCCAGCAGCCAAGGGTTCGACCACGAGCAGTACTTC.

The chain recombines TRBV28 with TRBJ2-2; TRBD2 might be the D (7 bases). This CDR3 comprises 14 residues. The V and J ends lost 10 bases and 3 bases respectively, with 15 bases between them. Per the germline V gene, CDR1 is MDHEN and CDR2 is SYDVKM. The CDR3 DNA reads TGTGCCACCTTCAAGGGGGGGGACACCGGGGAGCTGTTTTTT. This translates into CATFKGGDTGELFF.

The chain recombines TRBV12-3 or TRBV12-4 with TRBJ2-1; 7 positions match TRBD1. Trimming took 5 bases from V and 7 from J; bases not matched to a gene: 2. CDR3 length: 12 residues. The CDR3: CASSEDRNEQFF. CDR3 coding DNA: TGTGCCAGCAGTGAGGACAGGAATGAGCAGTTCTTC.

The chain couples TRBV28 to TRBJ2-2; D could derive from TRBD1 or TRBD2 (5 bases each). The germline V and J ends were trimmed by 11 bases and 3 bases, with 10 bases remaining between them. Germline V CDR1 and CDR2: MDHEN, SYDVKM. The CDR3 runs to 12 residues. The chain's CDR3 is CAWGTDTGELFF. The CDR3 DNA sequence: TGTGCCTGGGGGACGGACACCGGGGAGCTGTTTTTT.

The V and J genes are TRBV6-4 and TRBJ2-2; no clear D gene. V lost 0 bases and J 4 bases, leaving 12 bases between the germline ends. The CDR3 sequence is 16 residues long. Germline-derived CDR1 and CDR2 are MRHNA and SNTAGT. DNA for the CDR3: TGTGCCAGCAGTGACTCGGCTCTTTGGAGCACCGGGGAGCTGTTTTTT. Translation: CASSDSALWSTGELFF.

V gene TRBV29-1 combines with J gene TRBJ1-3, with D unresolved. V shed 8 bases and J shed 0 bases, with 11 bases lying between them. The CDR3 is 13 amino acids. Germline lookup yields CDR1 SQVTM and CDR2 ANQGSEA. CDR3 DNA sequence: TGCAGCCGACCGGGCCTCTCTGGAAACACCATATATTTT. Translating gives CSRPGLSGNTIYF.

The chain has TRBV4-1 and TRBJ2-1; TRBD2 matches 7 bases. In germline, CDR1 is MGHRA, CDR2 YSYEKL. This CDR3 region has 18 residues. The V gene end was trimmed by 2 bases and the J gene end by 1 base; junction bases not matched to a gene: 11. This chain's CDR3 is CASSQLFVGGGSYNEQFF. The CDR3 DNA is TGCGCCAGCAGCCAATTATTTGTCGGCGGGGGATCCTACAATGAGCAGTTCTTC.

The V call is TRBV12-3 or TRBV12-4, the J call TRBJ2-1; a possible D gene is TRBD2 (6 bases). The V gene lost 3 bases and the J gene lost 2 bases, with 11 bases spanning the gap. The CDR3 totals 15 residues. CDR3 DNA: TGTGCCAGCAGTTTCCCGGGGGTCGCCTACAATGAGCAGTTCTTC. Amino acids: CASSFPGVAYNEQFF.

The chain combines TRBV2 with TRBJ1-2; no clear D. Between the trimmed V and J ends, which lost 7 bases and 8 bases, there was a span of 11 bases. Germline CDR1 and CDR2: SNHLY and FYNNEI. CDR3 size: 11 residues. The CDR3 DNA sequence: TGTGCCAGCACAGCCGGGCCCGGCTACACCTTC. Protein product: CASTAGPGYTF.

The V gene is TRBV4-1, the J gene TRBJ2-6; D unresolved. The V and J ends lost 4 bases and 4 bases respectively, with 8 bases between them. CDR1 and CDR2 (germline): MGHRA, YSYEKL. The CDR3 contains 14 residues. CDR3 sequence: CASSPSKGANVLTF. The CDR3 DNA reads TGCGCCAGCAGCCCTTCCAAAGGGGCCAACGTCCTGACTTTC.

CDR3 bases: TGTGCTAGTGGAGGGGTAGCGGGAGTAATAACGAACACCGGGGAGCTGTTTTTT. The encoded protein is CASGGVAGVITNTGELFF. This chain links TRBV12-5 with TRBJ2-2; 9 positions agree with TRBD2. After removal of 6 bases from V and 0 bases from J, the junction contained 11 bases not matched to a gene. CDR1 is LGHNT and CDR2 is FRNRAP in the germline V gene. The CDR3 consists of 18 residues. Looking up the rest from reference TRBV12-5 and TRBJ2-2 gives the full variable domain: DARVTQTPRHKVTEMGQEVTMRCQPILGHNTVFWYRQTMMQGLELLAYFRNRAPLDDSGMPKDRFSAEMPDATLATLKIQPSEPRDSAVYFCASGGVAGVITNTGELFFGEGSRLTVL.

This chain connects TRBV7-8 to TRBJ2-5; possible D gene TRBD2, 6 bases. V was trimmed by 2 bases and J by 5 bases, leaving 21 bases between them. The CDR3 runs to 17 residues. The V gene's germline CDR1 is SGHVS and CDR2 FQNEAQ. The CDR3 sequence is CASSLPALGGGSETQYF. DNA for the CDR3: TGTGCCAGCAGCTTACCAGCGCTGGGTGGGGGGTCGGAGACCCAGTACTTC.

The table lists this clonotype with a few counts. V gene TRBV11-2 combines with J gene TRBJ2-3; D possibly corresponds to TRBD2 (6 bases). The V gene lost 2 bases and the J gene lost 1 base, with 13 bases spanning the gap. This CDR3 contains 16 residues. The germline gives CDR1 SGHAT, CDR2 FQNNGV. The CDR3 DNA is TGTGCCAGCAGCTTACCGACTAGTGAGGGCACAGATACGCAGTATTTT. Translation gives CASSLPTSEGTDTQYF.

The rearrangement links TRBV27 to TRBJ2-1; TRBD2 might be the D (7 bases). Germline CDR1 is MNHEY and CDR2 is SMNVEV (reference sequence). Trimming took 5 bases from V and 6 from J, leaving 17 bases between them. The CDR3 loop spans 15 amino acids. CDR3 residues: CASSRVGGAGNEQFF. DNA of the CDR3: TGTGCCAGCAGTAGGGTAGGGGGGGCGGGCAATGAGCAGTTCTTC.

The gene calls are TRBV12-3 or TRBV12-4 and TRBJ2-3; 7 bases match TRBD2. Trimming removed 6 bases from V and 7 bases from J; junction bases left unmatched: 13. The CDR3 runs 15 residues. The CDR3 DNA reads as TGTGCCAGCAGCCTCGTAGGGGAGGGCCTTAATACGCAGTATTTT. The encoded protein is CASSLVGEGLNTQYF.

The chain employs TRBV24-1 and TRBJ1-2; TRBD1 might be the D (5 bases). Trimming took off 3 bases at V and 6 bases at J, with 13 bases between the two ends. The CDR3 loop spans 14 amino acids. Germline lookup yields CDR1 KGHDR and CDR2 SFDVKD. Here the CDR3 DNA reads TGTGCCACCAGTGATGGGGGGACGGAGAATGGCTACACCTTC. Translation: CATSDGGTENGYTF.

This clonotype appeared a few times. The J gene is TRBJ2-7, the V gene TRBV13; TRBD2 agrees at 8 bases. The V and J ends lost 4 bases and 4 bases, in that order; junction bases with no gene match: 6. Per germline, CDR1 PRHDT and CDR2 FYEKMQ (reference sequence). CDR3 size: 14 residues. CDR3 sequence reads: CASSWGTSPYEQYV. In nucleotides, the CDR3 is TGTGCCAGCAGCTGGGGGACTAGTCCTTACGAGCAGTACGTC.

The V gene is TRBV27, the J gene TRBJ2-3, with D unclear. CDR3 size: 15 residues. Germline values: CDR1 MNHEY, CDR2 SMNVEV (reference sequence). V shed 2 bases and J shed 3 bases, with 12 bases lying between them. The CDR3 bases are TGTGCCAGCAGTTTAGAACCCATAGGGACAGATACGCAGTATTTT. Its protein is CASSLEPIGTDTQYF.

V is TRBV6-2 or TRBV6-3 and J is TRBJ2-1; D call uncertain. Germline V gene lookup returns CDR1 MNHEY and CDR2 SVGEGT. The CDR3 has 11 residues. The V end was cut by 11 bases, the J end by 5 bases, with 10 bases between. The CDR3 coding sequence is TGTGCCCGTCGTGTAGACAATGAGCAGTTCTTC. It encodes CARRVDNEQFF.

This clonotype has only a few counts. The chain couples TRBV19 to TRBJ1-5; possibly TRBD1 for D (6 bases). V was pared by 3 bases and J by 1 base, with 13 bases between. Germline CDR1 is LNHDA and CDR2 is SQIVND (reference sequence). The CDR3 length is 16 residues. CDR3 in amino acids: CASSMAGGRSNQPQHF. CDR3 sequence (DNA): TGTGCCAGTAGTATGGCCGGGGGCAGGAGCAATCAGCCCCAGCATTTT.

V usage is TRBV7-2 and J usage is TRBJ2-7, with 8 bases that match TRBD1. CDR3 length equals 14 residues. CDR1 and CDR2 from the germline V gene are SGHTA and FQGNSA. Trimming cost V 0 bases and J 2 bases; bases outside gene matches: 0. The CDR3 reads CASSLAGQAYEQYV. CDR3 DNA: TGTGCCAGCAGCTTAGCGGGACAGGCCTACGAGCAGTACGTC.

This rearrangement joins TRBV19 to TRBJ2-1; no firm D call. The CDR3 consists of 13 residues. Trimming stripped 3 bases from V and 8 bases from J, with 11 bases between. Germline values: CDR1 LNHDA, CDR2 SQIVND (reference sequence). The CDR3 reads CASSMSVFHEQFF. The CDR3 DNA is TGTGCCAGTAGTATGTCCGTTTTCCATGAGCAGTTCTTC.